These 26 T cell receptor beta chains share one sample of origin, sequenced in a study of CD8 T cells in Susac syndrome. Random hexamers were used to reverse transcribe an amount of about 0.45 to 1 ug RNA. TCRdb independently ran MiXCR on the immunoSEQ multiplex PCR reads; one entry per CDR3 protein. This table has around 130,000 distinct CDR3 sequences, under 95% appearing once. The specimen was CD8+ T cells from PBMCs. The receptors originated from a human donor with multiple sclerosis.

The table lists this clonotype with a count of one. J is TRBJ2-7 and V is TRBV2; unclear D gene. CDR3 length: 15 amino acids. Germline assignment: CDR1 SNHLY and CDR2 FYNNEI. V lost 3 bases, J lost 3 bases, and 15 bases lay in between. CDR3 in amino acids: CASSEGFLYNYEQYF. The CDR3, as DNA: TGTGCCAGCAGTGAGGGATTTCTGTACAACTACGAGCAGTACTTC. Complete variable domain (other parts from reference TRBV2 and TRBJ2-7): EPEVTQTPSHQVTQMGQEVILRCVPISNHLYFYWYRQILGQKVEFLVSFYNNEISEKSEIFDDQFSVERPDGSNFTLKIRSTKLEDSAMYFCASSEGFLYNYEQYFGPGTRLTVT.

For this clonotype: The junction departs from the called germline gene at one end, perhaps through a read error. J is TRBJ1-2 and V is TRBV29-1; 8 positions match TRBD1. Germline assignment: CDR1 SQVTM and CDR2 ANQGSEA. The length of the CDR3 is 12 residues. CDR3 region: CSVPGGTGPFSF. The CDR3 DNA is TGCAGCGTCCCGGGGGGGACAGGCCCGTTTTCCTTC.

This clonotype was seen a handful of times. The rearrangement links TRBV4-1 to TRBJ2-2; 7 bases agree with TRBD2. CDR3 length equals 16 residues. Germline values: CDR1 MGHRA, CDR2 YSYEKL. Trimming took 3 bases from V and 5 from J; bases not matched to a gene: 9. The DNA for the CDR3 is TGCGCCAGCAGCCAGGGGTTGCGGGGGTTAACCGGGGAGCTGTTTTTT. Residues: CASSQGLRGLTGELFF.

The chain recombines TRBV14 with TRBJ1-2, with D uncertain. The CDR3 is 12 amino acids. Trimming took 5 bases from V and 3 from J, leaving 7 bases between them. The germline gives CDR1 SGHDN, CDR2 FVKESK. Here the CDR3 DNA reads TGTGCCAGCAGCAGGCAGTACTATGGCTACACCTTC. Amino acids: CASSRQYYGYTF.

The chain has TRBV6-2 or TRBV6-3 and TRBJ2-3, with TRBD2 matching 9 bases. CDR1 is MNHEY, CDR2 SVGEGT, per germline. The CDR3 is made up of 20 amino acids. V shed 8 bases, J shed 0 bases, and the junction held 21 bases outside the gene matches. For the CDR3, the DNA is TGTGCCAGCGTCGCGGGTGACTCGGTAGCGGGAGAACGGAGCACAGATACGCAGTATTTT. Residues: CASVAGDSVAGERSTDTQYF.

The rearrangement joins TRBV7-9 to TRBJ1-1; TRBD1 might be the D (6 bases). The CDR3 is 14 residues long. V shed 4 bases and J shed 8 bases, with 17 bases lying between them. Germline V lookup: CDR1 SEHNR, CDR2 FQNEAQ (reference sequence). CDR3 sequence: CASSSNLGGAEAFF. CDR3 bases: TGTGCCAGCAGCTCCAACCTAGGGGGAGCCGAAGCTTTCTTT. The full variable domain, rest sourced from reference TRBV7-9 and TRBJ1-1, is DTGVSQNPRHKITKRGQNVTFRCDPISEHNRLYWYRQTLGQGPEFLTYFQNEAQLEKSRLLSDRFSAERPKGSFSTLEIQRTEQGDSAMYLCASSSNLGGAEAFFGQGTRLTVV.

About this clonotype: One end of the junction is discordant with germline, which a read error may explain. The rearrangement links TRBV30 to TRBJ2-2; perhaps D is TRBD1 or TRBD2 (5 bases each). This CDR3 comprises 15 residues. Germline V gene lookup returns CDR1 GTSNPN and CDR2 SVGIG (reference sequence). CDR3 amino acids: CAWSVGTVNAGELFF. The CDR3, as DNA: TGTGCCTGGAGTGTTGGGACGGTGAACGCCGGGGAGCTGTTTTTT.

The chain employs TRBV19 and TRBJ2-3; D gene ambiguous. The germline V and J ends were trimmed by 8 bases and 2 bases, with 11 bases remaining between them. CDR1 and CDR2 (germline): LNHDA, SQIVND (reference sequence). The CDR3 contains 13 residues. The CDR3: CASGFLFTDTQYF. The CDR3 bases are TGTGCCAGTGGCTTCCTGTTCACAGATACGCAGTATTTT.

This chain uses TRBV27 with TRBJ2-2, with unresolved D. Germline loops: CDR1 MNHEY, CDR2 SMNVEV (reference sequence). V was clipped by 7 bases and J by 5 bases, with 20 bases between them. The CDR3 contains 16 residues. The CDR3 loop reads CASTGVMQSITGELFF. CDR3 sequence (DNA): TGTGCCAGCACCGGAGTTATGCAGTCTATAACCGGGGAGCTGTTTTTT.

The chain employs TRBV11-2 and TRBJ1-1; no clear D gene. V lost 5 bases, J lost 8 bases, and 9 bases lay in between. CDR3 size: 11 residues. The V gene's germline CDR1 is SGHAT and CDR2 FQNNGV. CDR3 region: CASSTGREAFF. Here the CDR3 DNA reads TGTGCCAGCAGCACCGGGAGAGAAGCTTTCTTT. Filled out from reference TRBV11-2 and TRBJ1-1, the complete variable domain reads EAGVAQSPRYKIIEKRQSVAFWCNPISGHATLYWYQQILGQGPKLLIQFQNNGVVDDSQLPKDRFSAERLKGVDSTLKIQPAKLEDSAVYLCASSTGREAFFGQGTRLTVV.

The CDR3 sequence is CATTADGANVLTF. CDR3 sequence (DNA): TGTGCCACGACGGCGGACGGGGCCAACGTCCTGACTTTC. The genes are TRBV19 and TRBJ2-6, with D hard to call. Germline CDR1 is LNHDA and CDR2 is SQIVND (reference sequence). CDR3 length equals 13 residues. V was cut by 10 bases and J by 4 bases, with 11 bases left in between.

The V call is TRBV30, the J call TRBJ2-7; the match to TRBD1 covers 7 bases. Trimming cost V 0 bases and J 5 bases; bases outside gene matches: 4. The CDR3 is made up of 13 amino acids. Germline CDR1 GTSNPN, CDR2 SVGIG (reference sequence). The CDR3: CAWSVLTGDEQYF. The CDR3 DNA follows: TGTGCCTGGAGTGTCCTTACAGGGGACGAGCAGTACTTC.

The V call is TRBV7-9, the J call TRBJ2-3; the D call may be TRBD1 or TRBD2 (5 bases each). V was pared by 11 bases and J by 2 bases, with 14 bases between. The CDR3 runs to 13 residues. Germline values: CDR1 SEHNR, CDR2 FQNEAQ (reference sequence). The CDR3 spells CAAGTPNTDTQYF. The CDR3 DNA sequence: TGTGCCGCCGGGACGCCAAACACAGATACGCAGTATTTT.

The gene calls are TRBV29-1 and TRBJ2-6, with D perhaps being TRBD1 or TRBD2 (5 bases each). CDR3 size: 14 residues. Trimming left V 4 bases short and J 0 bases short, with 7 bases between. In germline, CDR1 is SQVTM, CDR2 ANQGSEA. DNA for the CDR3: TGCAGCGTTGGGGGGACCTCTGGGGCCAACGTCCTGACTTTC. It is translated as CSVGGTSGANVLTF.

J is TRBJ2-3 and V is TRBV12-3 or TRBV12-4; D is uncertain. The CDR3 spans 15 residues. The V end lost 5 bases, the J end lost 0 bases, and 12 bases lay between the germline ends. CDR3 nucleotide sequence: TGTGCCAGCAGTCCCGGCTCCTTAAGCACAGATACGCAGTATTTT. This codes for CASSPGSLSTDTQYF.

This chain uses TRBV7-9 with TRBJ1-1, with D perhaps TRBD1 (6 bases). The CDR3 length is 16 residues. Per the germline V gene, CDR1 is SEHNR and CDR2 is FQNEAQ (reference sequence). Trimming removed 2 bases from V and 1 base from J, with 14 bases in between. CDR3 DNA sequence: TGTGCCAGCAGCTTATGGGTGGGGGGCCCGAACACTGAAGCTTTCTTT. This gives the protein CASSLWVGGPNTEAFF.

This sequence joins TRBV6-2 or TRBV6-3 and TRBJ2-1; perhaps D is TRBD1 or TRBD2 (5 bases each). From germline, CDR1 is MNHEY and CDR2 SVGEGT. The CDR3 has 16 amino acids. The V end was cut by 5 bases, the J end by 3 bases, with 17 bases between. DNA of the CDR3: TGTGCCAGCAGTACCTCGGTAGGTGGGGGCTACAATGAGCAGTTCTTC. Translation gives CASSTSVGGGYNEQFF.

This chain joins TRBV12-3 or TRBV12-4 and TRBJ1-1, with D maybe TRBD1 (5 bases). This CDR3 is 14 amino acids long. Trimming stripped 3 bases from V and 5 bases from J, with 13 bases between. CDR3 DNA sequence: TGTGCCAGCAGTTTCTGGGGGATGATGACTGAAGCTTTCTTT. This encodes CASSFWGMMTEAFF.

V and J are TRBV3-1 and TRBJ2-3; 7 positions match TRBD2. The CDR3 runs 15 residues. The germline V gene encodes CDR1 LGHDT and CDR2 YNNKEL (reference sequence). J gave up 6 bases and V 3 bases, and 9 bases lay outside the gene matches. The CDR3 bases are TGTGCCAGCAGCCAGAGCCTAGCGGTTTATGATACGCAGTATTTT. Translated, it gives CASSQSLAVYDTQYF.

The rearrangement joins TRBV7-6 to TRBJ2-7; 8 bases are a match to TRBD2. The J segment lost 7 bases and the V segment lost 1 base, leaving 9 bases of the junction unmatched. Germline CDR1 SGHVS, CDR2 FNYEAQ. The CDR3 runs to 15 residues. The CDR3, as DNA: TGTGCCAGCAGCTTAGTAGAAGCGGGAGCGGGTGAGCAGTACTTC. Translation: CASSLVEAGAGEQYF.

The rearrangement uses TRBV7-2 and TRBJ1-2; D possibly corresponds to TRBD1 (5 bases). Germline lookup yields CDR1 SGHTA and CDR2 FQGNSA. V dropped 3 bases and J dropped 8 bases, with 13 bases sitting between them. The CDR3 extends over 13 amino acids. CDR3 coding DNA: TGTGCCAGCAGCTTCGGGGACTATCTCGGCTACACCTTC. Amino acid sequence: CASSFGDYLGYTF.

The V gene is TRBV24-1, the J gene TRBJ2-5; 7 nucleotides align to TRBD2. Germline assignment: CDR1 KGHDR and CDR2 SFDVKD. The J segment lost 5 bases and the V segment lost 4 bases, leaving 6 bases of the junction unmatched. The CDR3 contains 14 residues. The chain's CDR3 is CATSDPGLEETQYF. CDR3 nucleotide sequence: TGTGCCACCAGTGACCCTGGACTAGAGGAGACCCAGTACTTC.

This sequence joins TRBV27 and TRBJ1-2; 8 bases fit TRBD1. The CDR3 sequence is 15 residues long. Germline V gives CDR1 MNHEY, CDR2 SMNVEV (reference sequence). J gave up 2 bases and V 3 bases, and 5 bases lay outside the gene matches. CDR3 sequence (DNA): TGTGCCAGCAGTTTCACAGGGGGGATAAACTATGGCTACACCTTC. Translated: CASSFTGGINYGYTF.

The chain combines TRBV4-3 with TRBJ2-4, with D possibly matching TRBD1 (5 bases). Trimming stripped 0 bases from V and 1 base from J, with 13 bases between. The CDR3 spans 17 residues. Germline-derived CDR1 and CDR2 are LGHNA and YSLEER. The CDR3 sequence: CASSQDHPGLAKNIQYF. Here the CDR3 DNA reads TGCGCCAGCAGCCAAGATCACCCAGGGTTGGCCAAAAACATTCAGTACTTC.

V and J are TRBV2 and TRBJ2-1; D possibly matches TRBD1 or TRBD2 (6 bases each). With 6 bases removed from V and 7 bases from J, the gap between germline ends came to 16 bases. Germline V gene data show CDR1 as SNHLY and CDR2 as FYNNEI. This CDR3 comprises 14 residues. The CDR3 reads CASRRDGGGNEQFF. For the CDR3, the DNA is TGTGCCAGCAGAAGGGACGGGGGCGGTAATGAGCAGTTCTTC.

The rearrangement uses TRBV3-1 and TRBJ2-7; tentative D call: TRBD1 (6 bases). V lost 4 bases to trimming and J lost 7 bases, with 20 bases between them. This CDR3 spans 15 amino acids. The V gene's germline CDR1 is LGHDT and CDR2 YNNKEL (reference sequence). The CDR3 region is CASSPTGTRLGEQYF. CDR3 DNA sequence: TGTGCCAGCAGCCCTACCGGGACACGGTTGGGGGAGCAGTACTTC.